The 21 T cell receptor beta chains reported below all come from one sample, sequenced in a study of control samples from healthy donors and cancer patients. Produced via immunoSEQ multiplex PCR; TCRdb's table is partial and in-frame only. The sample shows over 100,000 clones, 80% to 95% of them seen only once. The sample was blood. The source is a man aged 18 to 29 in good health.

This clone was recorded a few times. The chain carries TRBV5-1 and TRBJ1-6, with a possible D match to TRBD1 (5 bases). CDR1 is SGHRS and CDR2 is YFSETQ in the germline V gene. This CDR3 region has 13 residues. Trimming took off 0 bases at V and 10 bases at J, with 8 bases between the two ends. CDR3 sequence (DNA): TGCGCCAGCAGCTTGGGGCAGGGCTCACCCCTCCACTTT. As protein: CASSLGQGSPLHF.

A note on this clone: Other DNA sequences in this sample translate to the same CDR3. This chain uses TRBV7-9 with TRBJ2-7; no definite D call. Trimming pared 1 base from V and 1 base from J, leaving 8 bases between. CDR1 SEHNR and CDR2 FQNEAQ come from the germline V gene (reference sequence). This CDR3 comprises 14 residues. The CDR3 coding sequence is TGTGCCAGCAGCTTAGATCGGGTATCCTACGAGCAGTACTTC. It is translated as CASSLDRVSYEQYF.

The V gene is TRBV7-3, the J gene TRBJ2-1; 7 bases fit TRBD2. CDR1 is SGHTA and CDR2 is FQGTGA in the germline V gene. The CDR3 totals 14 residues. V shed 7 bases, J shed 7 bases, and the junction held 10 bases outside the gene matches. The CDR3 DNA follows: TGTGCCAGCATTGGGAGGGAGGACTTTAATGAGCAGTTCTTC. Its protein product is CASIGREDFNEQFF.

This chain uses TRBV13 with TRBJ2-7; 9 nucleotides agree with TRBD2. The CDR3 extends over 14 amino acids. With 8 bases clipped from V and 0 bases from J, the junction kept 5 bases outside the gene matches. Germline V gene sequence: CDR1 PRHDT, CDR2 FYEKMQ (reference sequence). The CDR3, as DNA: TGTGCCAGCGGTGAGCGGGGGGTCTCCTACGAGCAGTACTTC. Its translation: CASGERGVSYEQYF.

The chain has TRBV6-5 and TRBJ2-7, with TRBD2 matching 11 bases. There are 16 residues in the CDR3. In germline, CDR1 is MNHEY, CDR2 SVGAGI. Unmatched junction bases numbered 4, after V lost 0 bases and J lost 3 bases. CDR3 in DNA: TGTGCCAGCAGTTACTCGAGACTAGCGGGGCGCTACGAGCAGTACTTC. It encodes CASSYSRLAGRYEQYF.

The chain recombines TRBV27 with TRBJ1-1, with 9 positions matching TRBD1. V gave up 0 bases and J gave up 1 base; unmatched junction bases: 6. This CDR3 contains 17 residues. Germline V gene lookup returns CDR1 MNHEY and CDR2 SMNVEV (reference sequence). CDR3 amino acids: CASSLSTGGGPNTEAFF. In DNA, the CDR3 is TGTGCCAGCAGTTTATCGACAGGGGGAGGTCCGAACACTGAAGCTTTCTTT.

This clone was detected once. The chain links TRBV10-3 to TRBJ2-1, with TRBD1 identical over 7 bases. Germline CDR1 is ENHRY and CDR2 is SYGVKD. CDR3 length: 13 residues. The V and J ends lost 6 bases and 6 bases, in that order; junction bases with no gene match: 5. CDR3: CAIREQGSNEQFF. The CDR3 DNA follows: TGTGCCATCAGGGAACAGGGGAGCAATGAGCAGTTCTTC.

The chain links TRBV9 to TRBJ1-3, with no clear D. The ends were cut back, 3 bases at V and 4 bases at J, with 11 bases in the middle. From germline, CDR1 is SGDLS and CDR2 YYNGEE. This CDR3 is built from 14 residues. The CDR3 is CASSGNGVGNTIYF. In nucleotides, the CDR3 is TGTGCCAGCAGCGGTAATGGGGTAGGAAACACCATATATTTT.

The chain employs TRBV27 and TRBJ2-7; D tentatively reads TRBD1 or TRBD2 (6 bases each). This CDR3 comprises 14 residues. Germline lookup yields CDR1 MNHEY and CDR2 SMNVEV (reference sequence). Trimming pared 7 bases from V and 3 bases from J, leaving 16 bases between. In nucleotides, the CDR3 is TGTGCCAGCACTTGGAGGGGACAAAACTACGAGCAGTACTTC. Encoded protein: CASTWRGQNYEQYF.

The chain employs TRBV7-2 and TRBJ2-3, with TRBD2 identical over 9 bases. Germline assignment: CDR1 SGHTA and CDR2 FQGNSA. J was trimmed by 4 bases and V by 5 bases; bases with no gene match: 10. The CDR3 contains 16 residues. CDR3 sequence: CASSPPGVAGADTQYF. CDR3 DNA sequence: TGTGCCAGCAGCCCCCCGGGGGTAGCGGGAGCAGATACGCAGTATTTT.

This chain joins TRBV12-3 or TRBV12-4 and TRBJ2-1; D is unresolved. The CDR3 has 12 amino acids. Trimming removed 6 bases at V and 7 bases at J, with 10 bases between. The CDR3 nucleotides read TGTGCCAGCAGGGACGGATCAAATGAGCAGTTCTTC. As protein: CASRDGSNEQFF.

V is TRBV5-6 and J is TRBJ2-2; D is ambiguous. V was pared by 2 bases and J by 7 bases, with 3 bases between. CDR1 and CDR2 from the germline V gene are SGHDT and YYEEEE. The CDR3 has 11 amino acids. The CDR3 sequence is CASSLYGELFF. CDR3 sequence (DNA): TGTGCCAGCAGCTTATACGGGGAGCTGTTTTTT.

The V gene is TRBV6-5, the J gene TRBJ2-7, with 9 positions matching TRBD1. This CDR3 is built from 14 residues. After removal of 6 bases from V and 0 bases from J, the junction contained 3 bases not matched to a gene. CDR1 is MNHEY, CDR2 SVGAGI, per germline. The CDR3 region is CASRSGQGSYEQYF. The CDR3 region has the DNA TGTGCCAGCAGATCGGGACAGGGCTCCTACGAGCAGTACTTC.

The V and J genes are TRBV11-2 and TRBJ2-3, with no clear D. CDR1 and CDR2 (germline): SGHAT, FQNNGV. The CDR3 totals 15 residues. V dropped 1 base and J dropped 1 base, with 9 bases sitting between them. CDR3 residues: CASSLVGPGTDTQYF. CDR3 sequence (DNA): TGTGCCAGCAGCTTAGTGGGTCCGGGCACAGATACGCAGTATTTT.

This chain uses TRBV30 with TRBJ1-5; D not certain. Per germline, CDR1 GTSNPN and CDR2 SVGIG (reference sequence). This CDR3 has 16 residues. V was clipped by 1 base and J by 0 bases, with 13 bases between them. The CDR3 here is CAWSDGPRYSNQPQHF. In nucleotides, the CDR3 is TGTGCCTGGAGTGATGGCCCCAGATATAGCAATCAGCCCCAGCATTTT.

This chain connects TRBV4-1 to TRBJ1-5, with D unresolved. The CDR3 runs 16 residues. The germline V gene has CDR1 MGHRA and CDR2 YSYEKL. V lost 0 bases, J lost 3 bases, and 12 bases lay in between. The CDR3: CASSQEAQNHNQPQHF. The CDR3 bases are TGCGCCAGCAGCCAAGAAGCACAGAATCACAATCAGCCCCAGCATTTT.

The rearrangement links TRBV2 to TRBJ1-2; maybe TRBD1 (6 bases). The V gene's germline CDR1 is SNHLY and CDR2 FYNNEI. Trimming took off 5 bases at V and 0 bases at J, with 7 bases between the two ends. The CDR3 runs to 13 residues. CDR3 loop: CASSRTANYGYTF. CDR3 DNA: TGTGCCAGCAGTAGGACAGCTAACTATGGCTACACCTTC. Supplemented by reference TRBV2 and TRBJ1-2, the full variable domain reads EPEVTQTPSHQVTQMGQEVILRCVPISNHLYFYWYRQILGQKVEFLVSFYNNEISEKSEIFDDQFSVERPDGSNFTLKIRSTKLEDSAMYFCASSRTANYGYTFGSGTRLTVV.

The V gene is TRBV19, the J gene TRBJ1-5, with D maybe TRBD1 (5 bases). Germline-derived CDR1 and CDR2 are LNHDA and SQIVND (reference sequence). The CDR3 runs to 14 residues. Trimming took off 10 bases at V and 0 bases at J, with 13 bases between the two ends. CDR3 amino acids: CATSTTGSNQPQHF. CDR3 coding DNA: TGTGCCACATCAACTACAGGTAGCAATCAGCCCCAGCATTTT.

The chain has TRBV27 and TRBJ2-2; TRBD1 matches at 8 bases. The J segment lost 6 bases and the V segment lost 5 bases, leaving 8 bases of the junction unmatched. The CDR3 sequence is 15 residues long. Germline values: CDR1 MNHEY, CDR2 SMNVEV (reference sequence). As DNA, the CDR3 is TGTGCCAGCAGTAACAGGGGGTTGTACCCCGGGGAGCTGTTTTTT. It is translated as CASSNRGLYPGELFF.

This clone is a singleton in its sample. The gene calls are TRBV7-6 and TRBJ1-3; 8 bases are shared with TRBD1. Germline CDR1 and CDR2: SGHVS and FNYEAQ. The CDR3 spans 16 residues. Germline trimming cut 5 bases from V and 4 bases from J; bases unmatched to any gene: 10. For the CDR3, the DNA is TGTGCCAGCAGCGTTAGACAGGGGCGGTTGGGAAACACCATATATTTT. It yields the protein CASSVRQGRLGNTIYF.

The chain employs TRBV2 and TRBJ2-1, with 8 bases identical to TRBD2. Germline trimming cut 4 bases from V and 2 bases from J; bases unmatched to any gene: 7. The CDR3 has 16 residues. The germline gives CDR1 SNHLY, CDR2 FYNNEI. The CDR3 nucleotides read TGTGCCAGCAGTGGAAGCAGCGGGGGAACCTACAATGAGCAGTTCTTC. The encoded protein is CASSGSSGGTYNEQFF.